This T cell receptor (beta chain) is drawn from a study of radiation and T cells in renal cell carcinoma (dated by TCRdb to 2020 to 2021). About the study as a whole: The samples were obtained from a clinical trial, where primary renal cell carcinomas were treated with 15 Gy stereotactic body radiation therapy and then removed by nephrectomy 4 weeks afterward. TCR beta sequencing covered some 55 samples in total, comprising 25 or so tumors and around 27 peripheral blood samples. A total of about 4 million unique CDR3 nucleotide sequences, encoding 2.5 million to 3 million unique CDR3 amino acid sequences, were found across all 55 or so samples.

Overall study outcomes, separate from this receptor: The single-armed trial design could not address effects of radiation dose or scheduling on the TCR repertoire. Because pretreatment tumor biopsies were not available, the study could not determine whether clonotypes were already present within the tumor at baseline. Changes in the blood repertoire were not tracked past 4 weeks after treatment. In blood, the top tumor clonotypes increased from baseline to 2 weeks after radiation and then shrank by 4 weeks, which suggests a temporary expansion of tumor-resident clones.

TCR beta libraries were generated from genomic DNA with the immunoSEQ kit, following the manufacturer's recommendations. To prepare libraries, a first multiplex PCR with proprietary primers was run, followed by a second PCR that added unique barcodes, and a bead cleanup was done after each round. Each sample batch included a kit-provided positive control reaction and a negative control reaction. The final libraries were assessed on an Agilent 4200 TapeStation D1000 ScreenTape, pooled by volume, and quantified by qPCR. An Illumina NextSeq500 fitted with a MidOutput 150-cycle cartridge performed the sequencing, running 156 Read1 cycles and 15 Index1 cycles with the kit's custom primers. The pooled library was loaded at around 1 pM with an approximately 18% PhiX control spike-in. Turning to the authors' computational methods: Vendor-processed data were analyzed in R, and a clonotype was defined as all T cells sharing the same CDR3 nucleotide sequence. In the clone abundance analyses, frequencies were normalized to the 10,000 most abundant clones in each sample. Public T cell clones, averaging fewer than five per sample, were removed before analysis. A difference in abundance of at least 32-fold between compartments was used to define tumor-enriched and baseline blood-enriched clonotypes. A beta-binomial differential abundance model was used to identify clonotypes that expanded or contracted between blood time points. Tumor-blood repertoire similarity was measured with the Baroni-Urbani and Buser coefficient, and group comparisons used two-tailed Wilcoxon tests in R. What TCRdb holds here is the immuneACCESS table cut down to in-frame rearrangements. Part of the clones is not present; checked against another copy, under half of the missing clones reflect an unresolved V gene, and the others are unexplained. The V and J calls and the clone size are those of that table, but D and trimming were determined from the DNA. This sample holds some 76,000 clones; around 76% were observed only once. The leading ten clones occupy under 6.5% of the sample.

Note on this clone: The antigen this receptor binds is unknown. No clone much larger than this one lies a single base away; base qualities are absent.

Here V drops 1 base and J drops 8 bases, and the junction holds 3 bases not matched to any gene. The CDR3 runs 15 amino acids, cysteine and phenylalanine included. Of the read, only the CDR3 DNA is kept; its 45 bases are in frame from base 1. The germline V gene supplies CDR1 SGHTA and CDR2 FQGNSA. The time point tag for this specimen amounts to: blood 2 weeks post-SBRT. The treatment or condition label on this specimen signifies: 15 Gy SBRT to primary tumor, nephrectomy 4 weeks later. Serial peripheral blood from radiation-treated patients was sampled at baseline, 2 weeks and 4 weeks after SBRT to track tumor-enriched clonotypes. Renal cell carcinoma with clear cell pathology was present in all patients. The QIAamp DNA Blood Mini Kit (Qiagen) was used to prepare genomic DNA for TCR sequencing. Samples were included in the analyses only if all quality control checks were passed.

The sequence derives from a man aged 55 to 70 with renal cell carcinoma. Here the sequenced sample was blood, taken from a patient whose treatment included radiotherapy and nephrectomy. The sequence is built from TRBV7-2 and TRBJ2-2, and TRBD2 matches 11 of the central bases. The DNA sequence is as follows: TGTGCCAGCAGCTTAGTTACTAGCGGGAGAGGGGAGCTGTTTTTT. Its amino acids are CASSLVTSGRGELFF.